This T cell receptor beta chain originates from a study of T cells after yellow fever vaccination. On the study more broadly: Fractions low in cell number were prepared with SMART-Seq v4 Ultra Low Input. Study findings and constraints: The secondary T-cell response peaked on day 5, not day 15, but was weaker.

On this clonotype: Its antigen remains unidentified.

5'RACE template switching added a universal primer site and UMIs to TCR cDNA. TCRdb reprocessed the 5' RACE reads with MiXCR, giving one entry per CDR3 protein. The sample carries around 590,000 distinct CDR3 sequences, more than 9% recorded once. This CDR3 has 12 residues. The ends were cut back, 6 bases at V and 3 bases at J, with 11 bases in the middle. The V gene's germline CDR1 is DFQATT and CDR2 SNEGSKA (reference sequence). This chain uses TRBV20-1 with TRBJ1-2, with a possible D match to TRBD1 (5 bases). The sample consisted of PBMCs, taken on the day of the yellow fever booster vaccination. The TCR was taken from a man aged 25-45 years who received the YFV17D yellow fever vaccine. CDR3 coding DNA: TGCAGTGCCCAAAGGGGAGACTATGGCTACACCTTC. It codes for CSAQRGDYGYTF.